This note documents a single T cell receptor beta chain sequence. Its antigen is unknown. TCRdb used MiXCR to reprocess the 5' RACE reads, holding one entry per CDR3 protein. Of fewer than 450,000 distinct CDR3 sequences listed, 24% are singletons. This entry is derived from a study of T-cell memory formation after mild COVID-19. At the level of the study: Largely, TCR clusters stayed within a single donor.

CDR3 size: 13 residues. The ends were cut back, 4 bases at V and 5 bases at J, with 10 bases in the middle. The germline gives CDR1 KGHDR, CDR2 SFDVKD. General observations from the study: Clones contracting across day 15 to 85 had a balanced CD4/CD8 profile; later expanding clones leaned CD4+.

Sequenced sample: PBMCs or a T cell subset sorted from them (not recorded which). The source is an adult woman who had mild COVID-19 (a few samples of this study predate the infection). Cell type and time point are not known. V gene TRBV24-1 combines with J gene TRBJ2-5; D is uncertain. Here the CDR3 DNA reads TGTGCCACCAGTGACCAACCCGGGGAGACCCAGTACTTC. As protein: CATSDQPGETQYF.